This TCR beta chain was found in a study of blood T cells in healthy people across ages. No fewer than 5.5 micrograms of total RNA were isolated from every sample. A sample-barcoded 5' primer and a J-beta primer mix were used in a second PCR of roughly 7 to 12 cycles. TCRdb re-called the 5' RACE reads with MiXCR, one entry per CDR3 protein. This sample yields hundreds of thousands of distinct CDR3 sequences, of which approximately 21% are seen a single time; about 3.6% belongs to the top ten. Germline V gene sequence: CDR1 SNHLY, CDR2 FYNNEI. With V trimmed by 5 bases and J by 1 base, 7 bases remained unmatched. This CDR3 has 15 amino acids.

This chain uses TRBV2 with TRBJ1-1, with 7 bases matching TRBD1. The sequenced material came from blood. The sequence was collected from a man aged 65 to 85 in good health. CDR3 DNA: TGTGCCAGCAGTAAGACAGGGAACTCGAACACTGAAGCTTTCTTT. Amino acid sequence: CASSKTGNSNTEAFF. Full variable domain (remainder filled in from reference TRBV2 and TRBJ1-1): EPEVTQTPSHQVTQMGQEVILRCVPISNHLYFYWYRQILGQKVEFLVSFYNNEISEKSEIFDDQFSVERPDGSNFTLKIRSTKLEDSAMYFCASSKTGNSNTEAFFGQGTRLTVV.